Listed below are T cell receptor beta chains from one sample, sequenced in a study of cytomegalovirus exposure and HLA in healthy donors. TCRdb's table, derived via immunoSEQ multiplex PCR, lists solely in-frame clones and lacks some. The sample lists about 160,000 clones; approximately 80% were seen once. Sequencing was carried out using PBMCs. These receptor sequences come from a man aged 50-59 years in good health and CMV-seropositive. CDR3s include the opening cysteine and the closing phenylalanine or tryptophan. Each record gives: V gene, clone size, D gene, J gene, CDR3 protein, CDR3 DNA. D genes are given only for firm matches. Not all rows give a size; the values are once, few, many and, for expanded clones, a class.

>TRBV7-3|NA|NA|TRBJ1-3
CASSLGGGSGNTIYF
TGTGCCAGCAGCTTAGGGGGGGGATCAGGAAACACCATATATTTT
>TRBV11-3|NA|NA|TRBJ2-7
CASSLDRDYEQYF
TGTGCCAGCAGCTTAGATCGGGACTACGAGCAGTACTTC
>TRBV27|NA|NA|TRBJ2-7
CASSLPSGEQYF
TGTGCCAGCAGTTTACCCAGCGGCGAGCAGTACTTC
>TRBV27|NA|TRBD1|TRBJ1-4
CASSLSLTGVLFF
TGTGCCAGCAGTTTATCCCTGACAGGGGTGCTGTTTTTT
>TRBV6-5|few|NA|TRBJ1-3
CASSYSARGGNTIYF
TGTGCCAGCAGTTACTCGGCCAGGGGTGGAAACACCATATATTTT
>TRBV4-2|NA|TRBD1|TRBJ1-1
CASSQEQGTGTEAFF
TGTGCCAGCAGCCAAGAACAGGGGACGGGCACTGAAGCTTTCTTT
>TRBV7-8|NA|TRBD2|TRBJ2-7
CASSELAGGLYGEQYF
TGTGCCAGCAGTGAACTAGCGGGGGGGCTATACGGCGAGCAGTACTTC
>TRBV7-6|few|NA|TRBJ1-2
CASSLEGGDYGYTF
TGTGCCAGCAGCTTAGAAGGGGGGGACTATGGCTACACCTTC
>TRBV28|NA|TRBD1|TRBJ1-6
CASSFRGSYNSPLHF
TGTGCCAGCAGTTTCAGGGGGTCCTATAATTCACCCCTCCACTTT
>TRBV7-2|NA|NA|TRBJ1-2
CASSLGFRVVSDGYTF
TGTGCCAGCAGCTTAGGTTTTCGGGTAGTCTCAGATGGCTACACCTTC